Listed here are 17 T cell receptor beta chains from one sample, sequenced in a study of beta chain features in type 1 diabetes. As every portion of the isolated RNA was reverse transcribed, the sequencing read expressed TCRB transcripts. Produced via immunoSEQ multiplex PCR; TCRdb's table is partial and in-frame only. This table holds 500,000 to 650,000 clones, around 11% found once. These receptors have no known antigen. Regarding the study as a whole: Shortening of TCRB CDR3s, moderate but significant, appeared in all four CD4+ subsets of Type 1 diabetes patients.

Sample: naive CD4+ T cells from blood. The receptors come from a man aged 30-40 years with type 1 diabetes.

The chain uses TRBV6-1 and TRBJ2-7; D is uncertain. Trimming removed 3 bases at V and 3 bases at J, with 6 bases between. Germline V lookup: CDR1 MNHNS, CDR2 SASEGT. The CDR3 loop spans 12 amino acids. CDR3 protein: CASSEIYYEQYF. The CDR3 coding sequence is TGTGCCAGCAGTGAGATATACTACGAGCAGTACTTC.

This clone was seen only a few times. The CDR3 DNA reads TGCAGTGCTAGGAGGACAGCTGAAGCTTTCTTT. Its protein product is CSARRTAEAFF. The chain uses TRBV20-1 and TRBJ1-1; maybe TRBD1 (6 bases). Trimming cost V 3 bases and J 6 bases, with 8 bases left between them. Germline V gives CDR1 DFQATT, CDR2 SNEGSKA (reference sequence). This CDR3 spans 11 amino acids.

J is TRBJ1-3 and V is TRBV6-6, with 9 bases fitting TRBD1. The CDR3 length is 16 residues. Germline CDR1 MNHNY, CDR2 SVGAGI (reference sequence). V lost 0 bases and J lost 2; bases outside the gene matches: 2. CDR3 loop: CASSYSGQGAGNTIYF. For the CDR3, the DNA is TGTGCCAGCAGTTACTCGGGACAGGGAGCTGGAAACACCATATATTTT.

This chain links TRBV5-1 with TRBJ2-3, with D maybe TRBD1 (6 bases). Germline V CDR1 and CDR2: SGHRS, YFSETQ. The CDR3 totals 15 residues. The V end lost 5 bases, the J end lost 0 bases, and 13 bases lay between the germline ends. In nucleotides, the CDR3 is TGCGCCAGCAGTCCGGACAGACCTAGCACAGATACGCAGTATTTT. Translating it yields CASSPDRPSTDTQYF.

This clone was seen only a few times. The chain links TRBV7-6 to TRBJ1-1; D gene unclear. Deletions cut 5 bases from V and 3 bases from J, with 13 bases between. Per germline, CDR1 SGHVS and CDR2 FNYEAQ. The CDR3 contains 14 residues. CDR3 in amino acids: CASSLRHRDTEAFF. CDR3 in DNA: TGTGCCAGCAGCCTCCGGCATCGGGACACTGAAGCTTTCTTT.

The chain uses TRBV25-1 and TRBJ1-2, with 12 bases lining up with TRBD1. CDR1 is MGHDK and CDR2 is SYGVNS in the germline V gene. J was trimmed by 8 bases and V by 7 bases; bases with no gene match: 8. CDR3 length: 14 amino acids. The CDR3 DNA reads as TGTGCCAGCACCCCTGGGACAGGGGGCCGGGGCTACACCTTC. Translating it yields CASTPGTGGRGYTF.

This clone was seen more than once but under ten times. V usage is TRBV5-1 and J usage is TRBJ1-6, with 9 bases matching TRBD1. CDR3 length: 15 amino acids. Germline assignment: CDR1 SGHRS and CDR2 YFSETQ. Germline trimming cut 4 bases from V and 8 bases from J; bases unmatched to any gene: 7. This CDR3 is CASSPTTGGDSPLHF. The CDR3 nucleotides read TGCGCCAGCAGCCCTACTACAGGGGGCGATTCACCCCTCCACTTT.

This clone was counted only a few times. The rearrangement joins TRBV6-6 to TRBJ1-2, with D unresolved. The CDR3 extends over 12 amino acids. Germline V gene sequence: CDR1 MNHNY, CDR2 SVGAGI (reference sequence). V was pared by 4 bases and J by 8 bases, with 11 bases between. The CDR3: CASSSRQTGYTF. CDR3 DNA: TGTGCCAGCAGTTCAAGACAAACGGGCTACACCTTC.

This clone has only a few counts. Other nucleotide sequences from this sample produce the same CDR3. The chain couples TRBV9 to TRBJ2-3, with D tentatively TRBD1 or TRBD2 (6 bases each). In germline, CDR1 is SGDLS, CDR2 YYNGEE. V gave up 0 bases and J gave up 0 bases, with 11 bases separating them. There are 16 residues in the CDR3. The CDR3 spells CASSVVGGTSTDTQYF. The CDR3 DNA is TGTGCCAGCAGCGTAGTAGGGGGGACTAGCACAGATACGCAGTATTTT. Variable domain in full (rest from reference TRBV9 and TRBJ2-3): DSGVTQTPKHLITATGQRVTLRCSPRSGDLSVYWYQQSLDQGLQFLIQYYNGEERAKGNILERFSAQQFPDLHSELNLSSLELGDSALYFCASSVVGGTSTDTQYFGPGTRLTVL.

The rearrangement links TRBV10-3 to TRBJ2-7, with D perhaps matching TRBD2 (5 bases). Looked up from germline, CDR1 is ENHRY and CDR2 is SYGVKD. The CDR3 consists of 14 residues. Trimming pared 1 base from V and 2 bases from J, leaving 9 bases between. CDR3 sequence (DNA): TGTGCCATCAGTGAGTTGACGGGGACCTACGAGCAGTACTTC. Amino acid sequence: CAISELTGTYEQYF.

The chain links TRBV5-1 to TRBJ2-1; D ambiguous. This CDR3 region has 13 residues. The ends were cut back, 4 bases at V and 7 bases at J, with 12 bases in the middle. Germline values: CDR1 SGHRS, CDR2 YFSETQ. The chain's CDR3 is CASSPNEENEQFF. The CDR3, as DNA: TGCGCCAGCAGCCCTAACGAGGAAAATGAGCAGTTCTTC. The full variable domain, with the rest looked up from reference TRBV5-1 and TRBJ2-1, is KAGVTQTPRYLIKTRGQQVTLSCSPISGHRSVSWYQQTPGQGLQFLFEYFSETQRNKGNFPGRFSGRQFSNSRSEMNVSTLELGDSALYLCASSPNEENEQFFGPGTRLTVL.

This clone was recorded a few times. The chain recombines TRBV18 with TRBJ2-1; no clear D. The CDR3 runs 16 residues. Trimming shortened V by 0 bases and J by 10 bases, and 19 bases separated the two germline ends. CDR1 and CDR2 (germline): KGHSH, LQKENI. CDR3 loop: CASSPPSRQSFREQFF. In DNA form, the CDR3 reads TGTGCCAGCTCACCACCTTCGAGACAATCATTCAGGGAGCAGTTCTTC.

This clone was observed once. The CDR3 protein is CASSVRVTSDTGDTQYF. CDR3 in DNA: TGTGCCAGCAGCGTAAGAGTGACTAGCGACACCGGCGATACGCAGTATTTT. The chain has TRBV9 and TRBJ2-3; 8 nucleotides align to TRBD2. Trimming removed 1 base from V and 6 bases from J; junction bases left unmatched: 13. Per the germline V gene, CDR1 is SGDLS and CDR2 is YYNGEE. CDR3 length: 17 amino acids.

This clone was detected only a few times. The J gene is TRBJ2-3, the V gene TRBV9; D is uncertain. Germline V gene data show CDR1 as SGDLS and CDR2 as YYNGEE. Trimming removed 4 bases at V and 0 bases at J, with 12 bases between. There are 15 residues in the CDR3. The CDR3 DNA is TGTGCCAGCAGCACCACGGGTTCTAGCACAGATACGCAGTATTTT. Encoded protein: CASSTTGSSTDTQYF. The full variable domain, completed using reference TRBV9 and TRBJ2-3, is DSGVTQTPKHLITATGQRVTLRCSPRSGDLSVYWYQQSLDQGLQFLIQYYNGEERAKGNILERFSAQQFPDLHSELNLSSLELGDSALYFCASSTTGSSTDTQYFGPGTRLTVL.

This chain connects TRBV7-2 to TRBJ1-1; the D gene is possibly TRBD1 (6 bases). The CDR3 covers 13 residues. CDR1 and CDR2 from the germline V gene are SGHTA and FQGNSA. Trimming left V 7 bases short and J 3 bases short, with 12 bases between. The CDR3 nucleotides are TGTGCCAGCATCCCACAGGGATACACTGAAGCTTTCTTT. The encoded protein is CASIPQGYTEAFF. Full variable domain (missing parts from reference TRBV7-2 and TRBJ1-1): GAGVSQSPSNKVTEKGKDVELRCDPISGHTALYWYRQSLGQGLEFLIYFQGNSAPDKSGLPSDRFSAERTGGSVSTLTIQRTQQEDSAVYLCASIPQGYTEAFFGQGTRLTVV.

The rearrangement joins TRBV5-4 to TRBJ1-5, with D tentatively TRBD1 (5 bases). Germline values: CDR1 SGHNT, CDR2 YYREEE (reference sequence). V was cut by 0 bases and J by 3 bases, with 7 bases left in between. The CDR3 extends over 14 amino acids. The CDR3 sequence is CASSLGGYNQPQHF. The DNA of the CDR3 is TGTGCCAGCAGCTTGGGGGGGTACAATCAGCCCCAGCATTTT.

The sample holds a few counts of this clone. This chain uses TRBV5-8 with TRBJ2-7; D possibly uses TRBD1 or TRBD2 (5 bases each). Germline V gene data show CDR1 as SGHTS and CDR2 as YDEGEE. V was cut by 4 bases and J by 3 bases, with 14 bases left in between. The CDR3 loop spans 14 amino acids. The CDR3 nucleotides read TGTGCCAGCAGCAGGGACGGAAGGTACTACGAGCAGTACTTC. Protein sequence: CASSRDGRYYEQYF.